This TCR beta chain was recorded in a study of T cells in Graves' hyperthyroidism and ophthalmopathy. Concerning this clonotype itself: Its antigen is still unknown. Compared with germline, one end of the junction differs, possibly owing to a read error.

The CDR3 totals 13 residues. CDR1 SNHLY and CDR2 FYNNEI come from the germline V gene. Using RNA transcripts as the source, TCR beta CDR3 regions were amplified. Initially, a first-round RT-PCR of the TCR CDR3 employed the HTBI primer set. TCRdb re-called the multiplex PCR reads through MiXCR, storing one row per CDR3 protein. The data contain approximately 700,000 distinct CDR3 sequences, about 45% of them singletons. Study observations and caveats: Classification by a 13 V-J model distinguished ophthalmopathy from stable hyperthyroidism.

The sample taken for sequencing was peripheral blood or thyroid tissue (not recorded which). The clonotype was recovered from an adult man with Graves' disease, either hyperthyroidism or ophthalmopathy (not recorded which). This rearrangement joins TRBV2 to TRBJ1-1; TRBD1 agrees at 8 bases. The CDR3 protein is CATSSGGRGRAFF. CDR3 DNA sequence: TGTGCCACCAGTTCAGGGGGCAGGGGCCGGGCTTTCTTT.